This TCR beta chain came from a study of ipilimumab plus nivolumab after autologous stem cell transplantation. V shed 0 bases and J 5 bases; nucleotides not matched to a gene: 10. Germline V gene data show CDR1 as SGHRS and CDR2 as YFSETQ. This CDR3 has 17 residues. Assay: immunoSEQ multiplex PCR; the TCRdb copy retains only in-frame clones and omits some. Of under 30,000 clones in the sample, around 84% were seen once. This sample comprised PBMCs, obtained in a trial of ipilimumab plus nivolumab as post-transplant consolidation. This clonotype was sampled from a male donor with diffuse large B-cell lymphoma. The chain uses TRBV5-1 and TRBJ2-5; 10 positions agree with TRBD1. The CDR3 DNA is TGCGCCAGCAGCTTGGGGACGACAGGGGGCCAGGATGAGACCCAGTACTTC. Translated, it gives CASSLGTTGGQDETQYF.